The present T cell receptor (beta chain) was sequenced within a study of blood T cell repertoires in COVID-19. The data were produced by immunoSEQ multiplex PCR, yet TCRdb's version contains in-frame clones alone and is incomplete. The sample includes fewer than 150,000 clones, 84% of them seen just once. Trimming stripped 3 bases from V and 2 bases from J, with 9 bases between. The CDR3 length is 14 residues. CDR1 and CDR2 from the germline V gene are KGHSH and LQKENI. The sequencing input was peripheral blood. This TCR derives from a human donor in a cohort sampled during active COVID-19. The rearrangement uses TRBV18 and TRBJ2-3, with a possible D match to TRBD2 (5 bases). CDR3 in DNA: TGTGCCAGCTCACCCGGACTGAACACAGATACGCAGTATTTT. It yields the protein CASSPGLNTDTQYF.